This T cell receptor beta chain was captured in a study of CD8 T cells in Susac syndrome. RNA, at roughly 0.45 to 1 ug, was reverse transcribed with random hexamers. Each CDR3 protein gets one entry after TCRdb re-called the immunoSEQ multiplex PCR reads with MiXCR. The sample lists some 180,000 distinct CDR3 sequences; 90% to 95% were seen once. Trimming left V 2 bases short and J 0 bases short, with 14 bases between. This CDR3 has 17 amino acids. In germline, CDR1 is MGHRA, CDR2 YSYEKL. The chain is built from TRBV4-1 and TRBJ1-5; D is ambiguous. The sample consisted of CD4+ T cells from PBMCs. The sequence came from a human donor with Susac syndrome. The CDR3 reads CASSQIIQQLSNQPQHF. Written as DNA, the CDR3 is TGCGCCAGCAGCCAAATTATACAACAGCTTAGCAATCAGCCCCAGCATTTT.